Listed below are T cell receptor beta chains from one sample, sequenced in a study of T cells in Graves' hyperthyroidism and ophthalmopathy. Each CDR3 protein is one row after TCRdb ran MiXCR on the multiplex PCR reads. This table holds about 250,000 distinct CDR3 sequences, approximately 23% found once. Sequenced input: blood. The origin of the receptors is a woman aged 40 to 50 with Graves' ophthalmopathy. Each CDR3 is given with its conserved first and last residue. The D gene is left open where the match is weak. Only some rows state a clone size, as once, few, many or a class for expanded clones.

>many|NA|14|TRBJ1-2|TRBV20-1
CSARDGDTLYGYTF
TGCAGTGCTAGAGATGGGGACACCCTCTATGGCTACACCTTC
>many|NA|13|TRBJ2-7|TRBV5-6
CASTQDTYYEQYF
TGTGCCAGCACCCAGGACACTTACTACGAGCAGTACTTC
>NA|NA|15|TRBJ1-2|TRBV13
CASSSPIGANYGYNF
TGTGCCAGCAGCTCACCGATAGGCGCTAACTATGGCTACAACTTC
>NA|NA|16|TRBJ2-7|TRBV4-1
CASSQGRTEYSYEQSF
TGCGCCAGCAGCCAAGGTAGGACGGAATACTCCTACGAGCAGTCCTTC
>many|TRBD2|17|TRBJ2-7|TRBV20-1
CSARGGLAGGPYGEQYF
TGCAGTGCTAGAGGGGGCCTGGCGGGAGGGCCTTATGGCGAGCAGTACTTC
>many|NA|16|TRBJ2-4|TRBV3-1
CASSERSVLAKNIQYF
TGTGCCAGCAGTGAGCGTAGCGTCCTAGCCAAAAACATTCAGTACTTC
>many|TRBD2|11|TRBJ2-7|TRBV10-3
CAISNGTTQYF
TGTGCCATCAGCAACGGGACTACTCAGTACTTC
>many|NA|11|TRBJ1-2|TRBV10-3
CAISANYGYTF
TGTGCCATCAGTGCGAACTATGGCTACACCTTC
>NA|NA|14|TRBJ2-2|TRBV30
CAWTRPLLTGELFF
TGTGCCTGGACTAGGCCCCTACTCACCGGGGAGCTGTTTTTT
>NA|TRBD1|13|TRBJ2-7|TRBV30
CAWETGDSYEQYF
TGTGCCTGGGAGACAGGGGACTCCTACGAGCAGTACTTC
>NA|TRBD2|16|TRBJ2-7|TRBV5-1
CASSLRGLAVSYEQYF
TGCGCCAGCAGCTTGCGTGGACTAGCGGTATCCTACGAGCAGTACTTC
>NA|TRBD1|12|TRBJ1-1|TRBV6-1
CASSDRAPEAFF
TGTGCCAGCTCCGACAGGGCTCCTGAAGCTTTCTTT
>NA|NA|12|TRBJ2-7|TRBV6-5
CASSYLGHEQYF
TGTGCCAGCAGTTACTTGGGGCACGAGCAGTACTTC
>many|NA|14|TRBJ1-2|TRBV14
CASSQRGRIDGYTF
TGTGCCAGCAGCCAACGGGGCCGGATCGATGGCTACACCTTC
>many|NA|15|TRBJ2-5|TRBV18
CASSPTTPVEETQYF
TGTGCCAGCTCACCAACTACACCAGTCGAAGAGACCCAGTACTTC
>NA|NA|13|TRBJ1-1|TRBV7-8
CASSWKSNTEAFF
TGTGCCAGCAGCTGGAAATCTAACACTGAAGCTTTCTTT
>many|TRBD2|15|TRBJ2-2|TRBV7-3
CASSSGLVDTGELFF
TGTGCCAGCAGCTCGGGACTAGTAGACACCGGGGAGCTGTTTTTT
>few|TRBD1|13|TRBJ2-7|TRBV29-1
CSVRTGGAYEQYF
TGCAGCGTCCGGACAGGGGGCGCGTACGAGCAGTACTTC
>many|NA|12|TRBJ2-7|TRBV7-8
CASSRGRYEQYF
TGTGCCAGCAGCCGGGGAAGGTACGAGCAGTACTTC
>NA|TRBD2|14|TRBJ2-5|TRBV20-1
CSARAGGGDETQYF
TGCAGTGCTAGAGCAGGCGGGGGGGATGAGACCCAGTACTTC
>few|NA|14|TRBJ1-5|TRBV19
CASRGPAEGVTQHF
TGTGCCAGCCGCGGGCCGGCAGAGGGTGTGACCCAGCATTTT
>NA|NA|16|TRBJ1-5|TRBV10-3
CAISEKTVNSNQPQHF
TGTGCCATCAGTGAGAAGACAGTAAATAGCAATCAGCCCCAGCATTTT
>many|NA|15|TRBJ2-7|TRBV9
CASSPYGSGAYEQYF
TGTGCCAGCAGCCCTTACGGATCAGGAGCCTACGAGCAGTACTTC
>NA|NA|14|TRBJ2-5|TRBV11-2
CASSTWTAQETQYF
TGTGCCAGCAGCACCTGGACGGCCCAAGAGACCCAGTACTTC
>many|NA|13|TRBJ1-1|TRBV6-6
CASRGRREEEGFF
TGTGCCAGCAGAGGAAGGCGGGAGGAGGAGGGTTTCTTT
>NA|NA|13|TRBJ1-5|TRBV7-2
CASSSHVRQPQHF
TGTGCCAGCAGCTCCCATGTAAGACAGCCCCAGCATTTT
>many|NA|15|TRBJ2-2|TRBV27
CASSLQGLNTGELFF
TGTGCCAGCAGTTTACAGGGGTTGAACACCGGGGAGCTGTTTTTT
>many|TRBD2|17|TRBJ2-5|TRBV6-5
CASSYTGLAGLQETQYF
TGTGCCAGCAGTTACACTGGACTAGCGGGACTCCAAGAGACCCAGTACTTC
>many|TRBD2|17|TRBJ2-2|TRBV6-4
CASSTKGLVDLTGELFF
TGTGCCAGCAGTACTAAGGGACTAGTGGATCTAACCGGGGAGCTGTTTTTT
>many|NA|13|TRBJ2-5|TRBV18
CASSPRRGETQYF
TGTGCCAGCTCACCACGGAGGGGAGAGACCCAGTACTTC
>many|NA|14|TRBJ2-5|TRBV6-5
CASTGRWGKETQYF
TGTGCCAGCACGGGCAGATGGGGCAAAGAGACCCAGTACTTC